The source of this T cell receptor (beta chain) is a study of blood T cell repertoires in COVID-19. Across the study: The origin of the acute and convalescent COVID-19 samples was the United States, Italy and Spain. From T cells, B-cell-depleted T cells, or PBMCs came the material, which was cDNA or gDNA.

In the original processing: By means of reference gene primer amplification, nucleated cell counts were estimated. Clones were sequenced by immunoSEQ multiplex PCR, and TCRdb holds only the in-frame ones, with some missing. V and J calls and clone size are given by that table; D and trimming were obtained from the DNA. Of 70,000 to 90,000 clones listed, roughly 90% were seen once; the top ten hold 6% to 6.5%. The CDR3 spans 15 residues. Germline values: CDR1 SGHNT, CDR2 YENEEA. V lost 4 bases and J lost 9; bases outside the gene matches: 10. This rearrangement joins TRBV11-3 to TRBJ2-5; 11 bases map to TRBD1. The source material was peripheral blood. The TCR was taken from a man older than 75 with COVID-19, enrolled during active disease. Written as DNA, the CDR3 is TGTGCCAGCAGCTGGGGACAGGGGGGCCCTGAGGCCCAGTACTTC. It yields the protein CASSWGQGGPEAQYF. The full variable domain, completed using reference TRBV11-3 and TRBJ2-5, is EAGVVQSPRYKIIEKKQPVAFWCNPISGHNTLYWYLQNLGQGPELLIRYENEEAVDDSQLPKDRFSAERLKGVDSTLKIQPAELGDSAVYLCASSWGQGGPEAQYFGPGTRLLVL.